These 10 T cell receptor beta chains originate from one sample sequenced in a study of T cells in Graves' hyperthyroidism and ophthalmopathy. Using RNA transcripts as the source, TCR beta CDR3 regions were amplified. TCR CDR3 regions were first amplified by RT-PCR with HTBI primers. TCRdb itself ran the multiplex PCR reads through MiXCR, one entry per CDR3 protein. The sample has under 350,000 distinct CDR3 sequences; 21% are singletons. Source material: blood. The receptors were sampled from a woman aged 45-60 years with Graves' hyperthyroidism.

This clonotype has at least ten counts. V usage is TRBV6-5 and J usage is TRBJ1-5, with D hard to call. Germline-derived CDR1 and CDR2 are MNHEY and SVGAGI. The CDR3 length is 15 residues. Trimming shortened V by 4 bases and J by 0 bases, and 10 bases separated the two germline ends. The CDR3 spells CASSSPGLSNQPQHF. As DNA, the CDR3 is TGTGCCAGCAGTTCTCCCGGACTTAGCAATCAGCCCCAGCATTTT.

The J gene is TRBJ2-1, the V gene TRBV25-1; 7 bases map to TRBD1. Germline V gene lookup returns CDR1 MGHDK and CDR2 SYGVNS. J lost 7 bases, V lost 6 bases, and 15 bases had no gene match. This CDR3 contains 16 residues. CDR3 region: CASSFGWTGGLNEQFF. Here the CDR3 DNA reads TGTGCCAGCAGCTTCGGGTGGACAGGAGGTTTGAATGAGCAGTTCTTC.

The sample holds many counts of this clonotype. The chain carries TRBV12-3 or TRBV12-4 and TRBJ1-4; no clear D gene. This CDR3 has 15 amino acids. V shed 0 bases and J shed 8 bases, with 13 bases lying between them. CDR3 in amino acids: CASSLANSRREKLFF. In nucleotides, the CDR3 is TGTGCCAGCAGTTTAGCAAACAGTAGAAGAGAAAAACTGTTTTTT.

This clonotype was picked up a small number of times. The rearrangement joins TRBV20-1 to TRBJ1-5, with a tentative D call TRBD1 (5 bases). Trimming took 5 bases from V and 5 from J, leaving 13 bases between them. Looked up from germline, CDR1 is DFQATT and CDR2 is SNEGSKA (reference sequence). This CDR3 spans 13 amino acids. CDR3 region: CSAGRGFDQPQHF. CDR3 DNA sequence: TGCAGTGCTGGCCGGGGGTTCGATCAGCCCCAGCATTTT.

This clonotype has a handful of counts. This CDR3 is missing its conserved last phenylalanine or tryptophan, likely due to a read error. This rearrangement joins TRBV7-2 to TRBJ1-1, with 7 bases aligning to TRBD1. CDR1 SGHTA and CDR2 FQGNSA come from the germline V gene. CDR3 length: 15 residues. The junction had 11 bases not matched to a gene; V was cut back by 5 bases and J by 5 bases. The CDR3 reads CASSLARGIRTEAFL. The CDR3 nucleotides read TGTGCCAGCAGCCTCGCCAGGGGGATACGGACTGAAGCTTTCCTT.

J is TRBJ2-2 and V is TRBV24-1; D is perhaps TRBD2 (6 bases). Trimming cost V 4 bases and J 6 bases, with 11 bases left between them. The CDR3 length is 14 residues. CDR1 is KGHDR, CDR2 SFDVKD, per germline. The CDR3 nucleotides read TGTGCCACCAGTGAGGAGGGCTTAGCCGGGGAGCTGTTTTTT. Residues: CATSEEGLAGELFF.

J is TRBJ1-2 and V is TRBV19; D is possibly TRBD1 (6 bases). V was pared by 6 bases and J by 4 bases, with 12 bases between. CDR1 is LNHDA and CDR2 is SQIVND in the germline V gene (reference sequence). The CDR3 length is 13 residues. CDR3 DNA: TGTGCCAGTAGGCGGGACACCATCTATGGCTACACCTTC. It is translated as CASRRDTIYGYTF.

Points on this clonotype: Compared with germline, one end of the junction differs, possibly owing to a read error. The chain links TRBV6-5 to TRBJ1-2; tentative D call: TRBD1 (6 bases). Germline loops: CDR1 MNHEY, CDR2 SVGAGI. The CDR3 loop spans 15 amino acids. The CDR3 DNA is TGTGCCAGCAGTTCCTCGACAGGTGTTGGTTATGGCTGCACCTTC. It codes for CASSSSTGVGYGCTF.

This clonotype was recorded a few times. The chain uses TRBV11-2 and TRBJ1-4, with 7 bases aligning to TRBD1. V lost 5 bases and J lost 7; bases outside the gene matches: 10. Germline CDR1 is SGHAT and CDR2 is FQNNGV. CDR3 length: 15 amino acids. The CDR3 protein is CASSAGQVNTEKLFF. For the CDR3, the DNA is TGTGCCAGCAGCGCCGGACAGGTTAATACTGAAAAACTGTTTTTT.

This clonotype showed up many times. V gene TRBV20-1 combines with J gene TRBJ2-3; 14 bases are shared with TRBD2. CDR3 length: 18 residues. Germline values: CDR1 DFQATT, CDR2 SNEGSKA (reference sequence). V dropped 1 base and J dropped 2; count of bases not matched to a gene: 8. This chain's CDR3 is CSARVGTSGRGPTDTQYF. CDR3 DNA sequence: TGCAGTGCTAGAGTTGGGACTAGCGGGAGAGGGCCCACAGATACGCAGTATTTT.